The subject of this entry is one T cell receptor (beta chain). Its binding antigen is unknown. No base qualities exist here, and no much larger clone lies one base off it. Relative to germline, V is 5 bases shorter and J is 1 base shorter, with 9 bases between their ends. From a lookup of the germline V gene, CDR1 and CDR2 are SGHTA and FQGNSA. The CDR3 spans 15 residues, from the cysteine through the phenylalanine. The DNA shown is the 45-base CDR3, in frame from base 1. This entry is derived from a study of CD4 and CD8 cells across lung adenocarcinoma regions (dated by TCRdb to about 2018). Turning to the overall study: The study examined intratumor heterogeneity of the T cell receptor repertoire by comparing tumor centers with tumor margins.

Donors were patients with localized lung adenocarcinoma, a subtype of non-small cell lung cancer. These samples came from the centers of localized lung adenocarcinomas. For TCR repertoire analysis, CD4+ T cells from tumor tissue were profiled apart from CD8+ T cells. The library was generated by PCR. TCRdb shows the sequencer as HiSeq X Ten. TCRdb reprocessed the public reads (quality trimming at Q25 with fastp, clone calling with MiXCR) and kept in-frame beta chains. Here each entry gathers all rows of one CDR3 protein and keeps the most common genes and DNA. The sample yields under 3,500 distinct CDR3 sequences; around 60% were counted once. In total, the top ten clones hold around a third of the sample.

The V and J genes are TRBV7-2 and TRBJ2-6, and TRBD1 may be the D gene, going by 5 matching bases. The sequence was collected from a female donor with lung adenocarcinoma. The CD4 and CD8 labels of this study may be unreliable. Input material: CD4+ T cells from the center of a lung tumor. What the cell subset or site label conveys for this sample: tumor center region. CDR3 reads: CASSHDSSGANVLTF. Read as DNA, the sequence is TGTGCCAGCAGCCACGACAGTTCTGGGGCCAACGTCCTGACTTTC.